A selection of T cell receptor beta chains follows, all from one sample in a study of CD8+CD57+ T cells in acquired aplastic anemia. TCRdb recomputed calls from the reads with MiXCR, one row per CDR3 protein. Seen here are just over 450,000 distinct CDR3 sequences, more than 25% observed once, and the top ten hold around 0.82%. The sample taken for sequencing was sorted CD4+, CD8+, or CD8+CD57+ T cells (not recorded which) from PBMCs. The receptors were sampled from a human donor with aplastic anemia. Both conserved end residues are part of each CDR3. D genes are given only for firm matches. Clone size is not always given. Where it is, it says once, few, many or a class for expanded clones.

CDR3 protein	CDR3 DNA	D gene	clone size	V gene	J gene
CATSRASQDYGYTF	TGTGCCACCAGCAGAGCCTCACAGGACTATGGCTACACCTTC	.	.	TRBV15	TRBJ1-2
CASSSGGGTDGYTF	TGTGCCAGCAGTTCCGGGGGGGGCACGGATGGCTACACCTTC	.	.	TRBV12-3/TRBV12-4	TRBJ1-2
CASSKLDSYEQYF	TGTGCCAGCAGCAAGCTTGACAGCTACGAGCAGTACTTC	.	.	TRBV27	TRBJ2-7
CASSYTGTGKGYTF	TGTGCCAGCAGTTACACCGGGACAGGGAAGGGCTACACCTTC	TRBD1	few	TRBV6-5	TRBJ1-2
CATTRTSGRATNTGELFF	TGTGCCACAACCCGGACTAGCGGGAGGGCGACGAACACCGGGGAGCTGTTTTTT	TRBD2	few	TRBV10-3	TRBJ2-2
CASSTGDSGANVLTF	TGTGCCAGCAGCACGGGTGACTCTGGGGCCAACGTCCTGACTTTC	.	.	TRBV5-4	TRBJ2-6
CASSPFSGTEAFF	TGTGCCAGCAGCCCTTTTAGTGGTACTGAAGCTTTCTTT	.	few	TRBV10-3	TRBJ1-1
CAISDPGGLQTYEQYF	TGTGCCATCAGTGACCCCGGTGGTCTGCAGACCTACGAGCAGTACTTC	.	many	TRBV10-3	TRBJ2-7
CASSERQGVISGYTF	TGTGCCAGCAGCGAACGACAGGGGGTGATCAGTGGCTACACCTTC	TRBD1	many	TRBV7-2	TRBJ1-2
CASSRGQGLTNHGYTF	TGTGCCAGCAGCCGAGGACAAGGCCTAACTAACCATGGCTACACCTTC	.	.	TRBV11-1	TRBJ1-2
CASSSTGTNLNTEAFF	TGTGCCAGCAGCTCAACCGGGACAAACTTGAACACTGAAGCTTTCTTT	.	few	TRBV7-9	TRBJ1-1
CASSSGSFSGGAGADTQYF	TGCGCCAGCAGCTCTGGGAGTTTTAGCGGGGGGGCCGGCGCAGATACGCAGTATTTT	TRBD2	.	TRBV5-1	TRBJ2-3
CASRRRTGPYGYTF	TGTGCCAGCCGACGGAGGACAGGGCCCTATGGCTACACCTTC	TRBD1	.	TRBV6-1	TRBJ1-2
CSAQTGGGTEAFF	TGCAGTGCTCAGACAGGGGGAGGCACTGAAGCTTTCTTT	TRBD1	.	TRBV20-1	TRBJ1-1
CASSIGAGEVF	TGTGCCAGTAGTATAGGGGCAGGGGAAGTCTTC	.	.	TRBV19	TRBJ2-7
CASSLEPGSSGNTIYF	TGTGCCAGCAGCTTAGAGCCCGGGAGCTCTGGAAACACCATATATTTT	.	few	TRBV11-1	TRBJ1-3
CASSVGTGGNGYTF	TGTGCCAGCAGCGTAGGGACAGGGGGAAATGGCTACACCTTC	TRBD1	many	TRBV9	TRBJ1-2
CASSNLGQTQYF	TGTGCCAGCAGCAACTTGGGGCAGACCCAGTACTTC	.	.	TRBV11-2	TRBJ2-5
CASSYEGAGSGSPLHF	TGCGCCAGCAGTTATGAGGGGGCTGGTTCGGGTTCACCCCTCCACTTT	TRBD1	.	TRBV6-5	TRBJ1-6
CASSLSPRSDQYF	TGTGCCAGCAGCTTAAGCCCGAGGTCAGACCAGTACTTC	.	many	TRBV7-3	TRBJ2-7
CSAMLGPNNSPLHF	TGCAGTGCTATGCTGGGACCCAATAATTCACCCCTCCACTTT	.	many	TRBV20-1	TRBJ1-6
CASSLQGTAPGELFF	TGCGCCAGCAGCTTACAAGGGACTGCCCCCGGGGAGCTGTTTTTT	.	.	TRBV5-1	TRBJ2-2
CASSQGRLGRRDEKLFF	TGCGCCAGCAGCCAAGGGCGGTTGGGCAGGAGAGATGAAAAACTGTTTTTT	.	.	TRBV25-1	TRBJ1-4
CASSLSPEAFF	TGTGCCAGCAGTTTATCCCCTGAAGCTTTCTTT	.	few	TRBV2	TRBJ1-1
CATSESGLAGGYEQYF	TGTGCCACCAGTGAGTCAGGACTAGCGGGCGGTTACGAGCAGTACTTC	TRBD2	many	TRBV24-1	TRBJ2-7
CATTGPRGGYTF	TGTGCCACCACGGGTCCAAGGGGTGGCTACACCTTC	.	few	TRBV27	TRBJ1-2
CASSRDGTDTQYF	TGTGCCAGCAGCCGGGACGGCACAGATACGCAGTATTTT	.	many	TRBV7-3	TRBJ2-3
CASSFNGPGAYEQYF	TGTGCCAGCAGCTTTAACGGCCCAGGGGCCTACGAGCAGTACTTC	.	many	TRBV7-2	TRBJ2-7
CAISEDVYGYTF	TGTGCCATCAGTGAAGATGTCTATGGCTACACCTTC	.	many	TRBV10-3	TRBJ1-2
CATSEDRPSINEQFF	TGTGCCACTTCGGAGGACAGGCCCTCAATTAACGAGCAGTTCTTC	TRBD1	.	TRBV2	TRBJ2-1
CASSLRQETLYEQYF	TGTGCCAGCAGCCTCCGACAGGAGACTTTGTACGAGCAGTACTTC	.	.	TRBV2	TRBJ2-7
CAISQGETVGTEACF	TGTGCCATCAGTCAGGGTGAAACGGTTGGGACTGAAGCTTGCTTT	.	.	TRBV10-3	TRBJ1-1
CASNWPEQFF	TGTGCCAGTAATTGGCCTGAGCAGTTCTTC	.	many	TRBV19	TRBJ2-1
CASSPRDPSYEQYF	TGTGCCAGCAGCCCCCGGGACCCCTCCTACGAGCAGTACTTC	.	many	TRBV7-8	TRBJ2-7
CSADGPTARETQYF	TGCAGCGCCGACGGACCGACGGCGAGGGAGACCCAGTACTTC	.	many	TRBV29-1	TRBJ2-5
CASTGADLGATEAFF	TGTGCCAGCACCGGGGCTGATCTCGGGGCCACTGAAGCTTTCTTT	.	.	TRBV6-1	TRBJ1-1
CASSPRQGRLIF	TGTGCCAGCAGCCCCCGGCAGGGGCGACTTATCTTT	.	.	TRBV9	TRBJ1-1
CAISGRENTGELFF	TGTGCCATCAGTGGGCGGGAGAACACCGGGGAGCTGTTTTTT	.	many	TRBV10-3	TRBJ2-2
CASSPWDTQYF	TGTGCCAGCAGCCCCTGGGATACGCAGTATTTT	.	many	TRBV7-2	TRBJ2-3
CATSVPGGHTQYF	TGTGCCACCAGTGTCCCAGGGGGACATACGCAGTATTTT	TRBD1	many	TRBV24-1	TRBJ2-3
CASSPGTGGSWQPQHF	TGTGCCAGTAGTCCAGGGACAGGTGGGTCGTGGCAGCCCCAGCATTTT	TRBD1	many	TRBV19	TRBJ1-5
CASSLLAGGPRETQYF	TGTGCCAGCAGCTTACTAGCGGGAGGGCCCCGAGAGACCCAGTACTTC	TRBD2	.	TRBV7-2	TRBJ2-5
CASSPLGLTNTGELFF	TGTGCCAGCAGCCCACTAGGACTTACGAACACCGGGGAGCTGTTTTTT	.	few	TRBV11-1	TRBJ2-2
CATSRGQGAHTIYF	TGTGCCACCAGCAGAGGACAGGGGGCGCACACCATATATTTT	TRBD1	.	TRBV15	TRBJ1-3
CASSLARGGAPIYEQYF	TGTGCCAGCAGCTTAGCGCGGGGGGGGGCGCCGATATACGAGCAGTACTTC	TRBD2	.	TRBV7-8	TRBJ2-7
CASSLPTSGIDNEQFF	TGCGCCAGCAGCTTGCCGACTAGCGGGATAGACAATGAGCAGTTCTTC	TRBD2	.	TRBV5-1	TRBJ2-1
CSASGRGSYNEQFF	TGCAGTGCTAGCGGGAGAGGCTCCTACAATGAGCAGTTCTTC	.	.	TRBV20-1	TRBJ2-1
CAISDRGGGTEAFF	TGTGCCATCAGTGACAGGGGAGGGGGCACTGAAGCTTTCTTT	.	many	TRBV10-3	TRBJ1-1
CASSNRDTPPVTGYTF	TGTGCCAGTAGTAACCGGGACACCCCGCCGGTTACTGGCTACACCTTC	.	many	TRBV19	TRBJ1-2
CASSEQGAGLGFF	TGTGCCAGCAGCGAACAGGGGGCTGGATTGGGTTTCTTT	TRBD1	many	TRBV9	TRBJ1-1
CASRPLGGHGQYF	TGTGCCAGCAGGCCCCTGGGAGGCCACGGGCAGTACTTC	.	few	TRBV24-1	TRBJ2-7
CSVVDPGTEAFF	TGCAGCGTTGTGGACCCGGGCACTGAAGCTTTCTTT	.	.	TRBV29-1	TRBJ1-1
CASQPRDRDMNTEAFF	TGTGCCAGCCAACCCCGGGACAGGGATATGAACACTGAAGCTTTCTTT	TRBD1	.	TRBV5-4	TRBJ1-1
CASSDPGGSYGYTF	TGTGCCAGCAGTGACCCCGGCGGCTCCTATGGCTACACCTTC	.	few	TRBV10-3	TRBJ1-2
CASSSTGTTNTGELFF	TGCGCCAGCAGCTCAACCGGGACTACCAACACCGGGGAGCTGTTTTTT	TRBD2	few	TRBV5-1	TRBJ2-2
CASSMGAPGPNYEQYF	TGTGCCAGTAGTATGGGTGCCCCGGGTCCGAACTACGAGCAGTACTTC	.	few	TRBV19	TRBJ2-7
CASSHETGQAFF	TGTGCCAGCAGCCATGAGACAGGGCAAGCTTTCTTT	TRBD1	few	TRBV6-1	TRBJ1-1